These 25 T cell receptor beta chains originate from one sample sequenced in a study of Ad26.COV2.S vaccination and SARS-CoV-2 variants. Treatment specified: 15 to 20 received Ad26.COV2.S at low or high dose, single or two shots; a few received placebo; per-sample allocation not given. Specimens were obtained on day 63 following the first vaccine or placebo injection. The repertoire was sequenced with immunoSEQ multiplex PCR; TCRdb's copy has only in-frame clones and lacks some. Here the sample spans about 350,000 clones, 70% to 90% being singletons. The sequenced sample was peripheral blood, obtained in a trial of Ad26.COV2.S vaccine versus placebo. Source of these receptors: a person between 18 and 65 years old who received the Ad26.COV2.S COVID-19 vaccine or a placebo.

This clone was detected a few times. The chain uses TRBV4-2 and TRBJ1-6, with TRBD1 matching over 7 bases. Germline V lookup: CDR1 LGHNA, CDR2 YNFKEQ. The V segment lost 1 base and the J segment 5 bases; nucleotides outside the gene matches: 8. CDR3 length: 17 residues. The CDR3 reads CASSQGPRGGNNSPLHF. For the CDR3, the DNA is TGTGCCAGCAGCCAAGGACCCAGGGGGGGAAATAATTCACCCCTCCACTTT.

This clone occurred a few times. The DNA of the CDR3 is TGTGCCAGCAGTTTAAGGGGGCACCGCCGGGATCCGAATGAAAAACTGTTTTTT. Protein product: CASSLRGHRRDPNEKLFF. The gene calls are TRBV28 and TRBJ1-4, with TRBD1 matching 7 bases. CDR3 length equals 18 residues. The V and J ends lost 2 bases and 5 bases, in that order; junction bases with no gene match: 14. Per the germline V gene, CDR1 is MDHEN and CDR2 is SYDVKM.

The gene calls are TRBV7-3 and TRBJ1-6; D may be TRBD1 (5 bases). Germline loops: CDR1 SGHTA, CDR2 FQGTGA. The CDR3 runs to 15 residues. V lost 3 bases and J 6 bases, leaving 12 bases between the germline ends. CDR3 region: CASSLEGPPNSPLHF. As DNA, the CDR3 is TGTGCCAGCAGCTTGGAGGGGCCTCCTAATTCACCCCTCCACTTT.

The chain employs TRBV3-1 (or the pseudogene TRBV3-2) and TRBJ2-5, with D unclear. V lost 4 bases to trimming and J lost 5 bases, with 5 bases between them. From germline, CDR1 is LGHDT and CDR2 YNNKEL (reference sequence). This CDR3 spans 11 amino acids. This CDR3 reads CASSLRETQYF. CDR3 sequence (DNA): TGTGCCAGCAGCCTCCGGGAGACCCAGTACTTC.

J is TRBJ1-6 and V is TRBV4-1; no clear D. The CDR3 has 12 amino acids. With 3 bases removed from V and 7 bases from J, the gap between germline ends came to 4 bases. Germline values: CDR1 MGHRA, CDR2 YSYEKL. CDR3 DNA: TGCGCCAGCAGCCAGGTGAATTCACCCCTCCACTTT. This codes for CASSQVNSPLHF.

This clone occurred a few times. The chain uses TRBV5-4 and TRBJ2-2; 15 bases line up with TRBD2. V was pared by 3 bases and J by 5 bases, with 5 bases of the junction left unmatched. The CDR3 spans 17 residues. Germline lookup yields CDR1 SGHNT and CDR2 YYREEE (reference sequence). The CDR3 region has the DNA TGTGCCAGCAGCTCCGGGACTAGCGGGAGGAGTACCGGGGAGCTGTTTTTT. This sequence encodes CASSSGTSGRSTGELFF.

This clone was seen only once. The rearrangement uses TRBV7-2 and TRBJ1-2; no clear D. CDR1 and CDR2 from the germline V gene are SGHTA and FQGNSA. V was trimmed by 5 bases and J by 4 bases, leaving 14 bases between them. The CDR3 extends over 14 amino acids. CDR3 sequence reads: CASSPRTVSYGYTF. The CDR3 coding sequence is TGTGCCAGCAGCCCCCGGACGGTTAGCTATGGCTACACCTTC.

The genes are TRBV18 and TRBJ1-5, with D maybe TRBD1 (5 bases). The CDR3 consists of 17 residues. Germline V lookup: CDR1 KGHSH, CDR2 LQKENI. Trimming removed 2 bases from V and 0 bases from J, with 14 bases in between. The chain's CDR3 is CASSPGRGTSSNQPQHF. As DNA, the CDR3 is TGTGCCAGCTCACCAGGTCGGGGGACTTCTAGCAATCAGCCCCAGCATTTT.

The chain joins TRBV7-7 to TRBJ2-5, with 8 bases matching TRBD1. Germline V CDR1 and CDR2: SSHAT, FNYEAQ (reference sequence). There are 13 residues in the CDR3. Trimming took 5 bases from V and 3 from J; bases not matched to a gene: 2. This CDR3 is CASSLDREETQYF. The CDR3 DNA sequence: TGTGCCAGCAGCCTGGACAGGGAAGAGACCCAGTACTTC.

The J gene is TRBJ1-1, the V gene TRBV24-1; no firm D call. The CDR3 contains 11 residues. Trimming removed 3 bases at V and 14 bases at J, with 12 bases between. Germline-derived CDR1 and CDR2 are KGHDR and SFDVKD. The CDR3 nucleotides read TGTGCCACCAGTGATGCCCGGGCGTCCTTCTTT. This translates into CATSDARASFF.

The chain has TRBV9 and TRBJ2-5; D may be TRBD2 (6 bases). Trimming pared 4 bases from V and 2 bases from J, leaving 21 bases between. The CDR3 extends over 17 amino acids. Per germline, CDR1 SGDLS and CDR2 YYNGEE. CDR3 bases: TGTGCCAGCAGCCCCCGAGGGGCGGGGACCTCTCAAGAGACCCAGTACTTC. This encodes CASSPRGAGTSQETQYF.

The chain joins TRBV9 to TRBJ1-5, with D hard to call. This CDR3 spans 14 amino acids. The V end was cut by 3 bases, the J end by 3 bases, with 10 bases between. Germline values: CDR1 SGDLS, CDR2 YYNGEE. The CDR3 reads CASSEGITNQPQHF. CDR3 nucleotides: TGTGCCAGCAGCGAAGGGATAACCAATCAGCCCCAGCATTTT.

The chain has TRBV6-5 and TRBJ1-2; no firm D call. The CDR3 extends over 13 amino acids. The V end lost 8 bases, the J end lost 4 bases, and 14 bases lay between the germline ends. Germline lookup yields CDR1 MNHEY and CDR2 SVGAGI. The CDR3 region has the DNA TGTGCCAGCGGACGGGAAACCATCTATGGCTACACCTTC. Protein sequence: CASGRETIYGYTF.

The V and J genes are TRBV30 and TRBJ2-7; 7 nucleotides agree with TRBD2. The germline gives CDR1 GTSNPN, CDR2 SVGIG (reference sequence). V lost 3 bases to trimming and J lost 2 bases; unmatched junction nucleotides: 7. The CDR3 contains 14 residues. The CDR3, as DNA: TGTGCCTGGAGGTCCGGGAGCGGGGCCTACGAGCAGTACTTC. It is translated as CAWRSGSGAYEQYF.

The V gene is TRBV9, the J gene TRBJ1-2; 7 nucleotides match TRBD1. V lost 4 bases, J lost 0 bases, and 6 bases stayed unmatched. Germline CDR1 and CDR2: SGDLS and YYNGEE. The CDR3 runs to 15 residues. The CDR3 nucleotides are TGTGCCAGCAGCCCTCGGACAGGCGCTAACTATGGCTACACCTTC. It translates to CASSPRTGANYGYTF.

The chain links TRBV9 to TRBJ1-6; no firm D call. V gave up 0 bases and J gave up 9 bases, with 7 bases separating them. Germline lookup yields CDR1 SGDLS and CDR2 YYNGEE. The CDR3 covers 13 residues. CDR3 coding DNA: TGTGCCAGCAGCGTAGGTAGTCTTTCACCCCTCCACTTT. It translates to CASSVGSLSPLHF.

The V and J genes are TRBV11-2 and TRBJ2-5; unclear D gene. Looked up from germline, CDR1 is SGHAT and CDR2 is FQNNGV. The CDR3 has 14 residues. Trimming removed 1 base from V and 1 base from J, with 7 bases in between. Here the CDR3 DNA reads TGTGCCAGCAGCTTAGGGTACGGCCAAGAGACCCAGTACTTC. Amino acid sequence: CASSLGYGQETQYF.

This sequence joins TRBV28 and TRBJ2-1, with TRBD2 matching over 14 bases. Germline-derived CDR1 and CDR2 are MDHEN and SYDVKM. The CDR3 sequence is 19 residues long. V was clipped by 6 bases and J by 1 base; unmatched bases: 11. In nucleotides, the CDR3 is TGTGCCAGCAGCCCCACGGGACTAGCGGGAGTAAGGTCCTACAATGAGCAGTTCTTC. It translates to CASSPTGLAGVRSYNEQFF.

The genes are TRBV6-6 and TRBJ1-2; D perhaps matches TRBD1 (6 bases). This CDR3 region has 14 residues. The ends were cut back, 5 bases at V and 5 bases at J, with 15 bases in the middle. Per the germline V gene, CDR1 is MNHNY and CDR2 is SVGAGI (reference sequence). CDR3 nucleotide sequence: TGTGCCAGCAGTGGGGCGGACAGCCAATATGGCTACACCTTC. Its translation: CASSGADSQYGYTF.

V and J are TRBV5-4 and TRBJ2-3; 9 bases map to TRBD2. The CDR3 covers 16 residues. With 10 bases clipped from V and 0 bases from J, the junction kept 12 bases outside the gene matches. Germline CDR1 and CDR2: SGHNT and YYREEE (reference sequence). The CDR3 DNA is TGTGCCGAGACTAGCGGCGGTCCTACTAGCACAGATACGCAGTATTTT. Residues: CAETSGGPTSTDTQYF.

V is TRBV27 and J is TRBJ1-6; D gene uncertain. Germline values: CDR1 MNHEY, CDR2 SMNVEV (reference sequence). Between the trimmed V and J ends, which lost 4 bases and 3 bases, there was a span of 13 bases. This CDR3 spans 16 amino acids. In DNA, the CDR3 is TGTGCCAGCAGTTGGAGGACGGGCTACTATAATTCACCCCTCCACTTT. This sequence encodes CASSWRTGYYNSPLHF.

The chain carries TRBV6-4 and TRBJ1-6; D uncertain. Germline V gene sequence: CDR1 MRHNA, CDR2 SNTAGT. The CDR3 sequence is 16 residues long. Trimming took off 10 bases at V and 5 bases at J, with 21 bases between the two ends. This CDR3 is CAILRWQYRNNSPLHF. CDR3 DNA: TGTGCCATCCTAAGATGGCAATATAGGAATAATTCACCCCTCCACTTT.

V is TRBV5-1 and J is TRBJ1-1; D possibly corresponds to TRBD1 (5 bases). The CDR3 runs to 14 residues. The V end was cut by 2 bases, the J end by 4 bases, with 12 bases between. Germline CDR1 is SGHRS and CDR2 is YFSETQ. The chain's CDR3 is CASSLLRASTEAFF. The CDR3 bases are TGCGCCAGCAGCTTACTCAGGGCGTCCACTGAAGCTTTCTTT.

CDR3 in amino acids: CASSRSGLSNQPQHF. The CDR3 DNA is TGTGCCAGCAGTCGCTCAGGGCTCAGCAATCAGCCCCAGCATTTT. The rearrangement joins TRBV2 to TRBJ1-5; TRBD1 is a possible D gene (5 bases). The CDR3 consists of 15 residues. Between the trimmed V and J ends, which lost 5 bases and 1 base, there was a span of 12 bases. The germline V gene encodes CDR1 SNHLY and CDR2 FYNNEI.

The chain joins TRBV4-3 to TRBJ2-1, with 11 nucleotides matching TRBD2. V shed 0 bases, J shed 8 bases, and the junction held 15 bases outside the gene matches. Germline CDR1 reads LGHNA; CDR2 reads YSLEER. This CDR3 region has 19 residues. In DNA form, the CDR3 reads TGCGCCAGCAGCCAAGATTGGGCTAGCGGGAGGCGGTTTAAGGATGAGCAGTTCTTC. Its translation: CASSQDWASGRRFKDEQFF.